The 22 T cell receptor beta chains below all came from one sample that was sequenced in a study of shared clonotypes between healthy human individuals. The repertoire was sequenced with immunoSEQ multiplex PCR; TCRdb's copy has only in-frame clones and lacks some. The sample lists about 490,000 clones, more than 65% seen once, with about an eighth in the top ten. Material: PBMCs. These receptors came from a middle-aged woman in good health. Some clones in this sample may be carry-over from other donors' samples.

The rearrangement joins TRBV6-1 to TRBJ1-1; D remains unclear. With 1 base removed from V and 0 bases from J, the gap between germline ends came to 3 bases. The CDR3 extends over 13 amino acids. Per the germline V gene, CDR1 is MNHNS and CDR2 is SASEGT. The CDR3 DNA follows: TGTGCCAGCAGTGAAGTAGTGAACACTGAAGCTTTCTTT. Translated, it gives CASSEVVNTEAFF.

This clone came up a few times. A far larger clone differs by one base, so this is likely a read error. The DNA of the CDR3 is TGTGCCTGGAGTACCATAAGGGGCACAGCTGAAGCTTTCTTT. This gives the protein CAWSTIRGTAEAFF. The chain carries TRBV30 and TRBJ1-1; a possible D gene is TRBD1 (5 bases). Trimming removed 2 bases at V and 6 bases at J, with 16 bases between. Per germline, CDR1 GTSNPN and CDR2 SVGIG (reference sequence). The CDR3 contains 14 residues.

This chain joins TRBV19 and TRBJ1-2; D possibly corresponds to TRBD1 (6 bases). The V gene lost 4 bases and the J gene lost 2 bases, with 14 bases spanning the gap. Germline values: CDR1 LNHDA, CDR2 SQIVND (reference sequence). The CDR3 covers 15 residues. The CDR3 spells CASSTQGPTNYGYTF. Here the CDR3 DNA reads TGTGCCAGTAGTACGCAGGGGCCGACCAACTATGGCTACACCTTC.

In DNA form, the CDR3 reads TGTGCCAGCAGTGAAGCCGGGGCAGCCAATCAGCCCCAGCATTTT. Amino acids: CASSEAGAANQPQHF. The V and J genes are TRBV6-1 and TRBJ1-5; the D gene is possibly TRBD1 (5 bases). The ends were cut back, 0 bases at V and 3 bases at J, with 9 bases in the middle. CDR1 is MNHNS, CDR2 SASEGT, per germline. The CDR3 runs 15 residues.

The chain carries TRBV15 and TRBJ2-7, with D possibly being TRBD2 (5 bases). Trimming pared 3 bases from V and 1 base from J, leaving 10 bases between. The V gene's germline CDR1 is LNHNV and CDR2 YYDKDF (reference sequence). The CDR3 length is 14 residues. The CDR3 nucleotides are TGTGCCACCAGCAGTGAGGGCGTATCCTACGAGCAGTACTTC. Its protein is CATSSEGVSYEQYF.

The CDR3 coding sequence is TGTGCCAGTAACCCGACAGGGGGGGTGAATCAGCCCCAGCATTTT. Its protein product is CASNPTGGVNQPQHF. The J gene is TRBJ1-5, the V gene TRBV19; 9 bases are shared with TRBD1. Germline V CDR1 and CDR2: LNHDA, SQIVND (reference sequence). After removal of 7 bases from V and 4 bases from J, the junction contained 8 bases not matched to a gene. The CDR3 runs to 15 residues.

This clone was recorded at least ten times. The chain combines TRBV19 with TRBJ2-1; 7 bases agree with TRBD1. The germline V gene encodes CDR1 LNHDA and CDR2 SQIVND (reference sequence). The CDR3 consists of 14 residues. Trimming took 0 bases from V and 7 from J; bases not matched to a gene: 3. The CDR3 bases are TGTGCCAGTAGTATAGATAGGGGGCGTAATGAGCAGTTCTTC. Translating it yields CASSIDRGRNEQFF. The variable domain in full, with the rest retrieved from reference TRBV19 and TRBJ2-1, is DGGITQSPKYLFRKEGQNVTLSCEQNLNHDAMYWYRQDPGQGLRLIYYSQIVNDFQKGDIAEGYSVSREKKESFPLTVTSAQKNPTAFYLCASSIDRGRNEQFFGPGTRLTVL.

This clone was recorded a few times. The rearrangement links TRBV5-1 to TRBJ2-5; tentative D call: TRBD2 (7 bases). CDR1 and CDR2 from the germline V gene are SGHRS and YFSETQ. The CDR3 extends over 15 amino acids. Trimming stripped 7 bases from V and 2 bases from J, with 18 bases between. CDR3 region: CASLASGGRQETQYF. DNA for the CDR3: TGCGCCAGCCTGGCTTCGGGGGGCAGACAAGAGACCCAGTACTTC.

With regard to this clone: Sequence at one end of the junction differs from germline and may be a read error. The CDR3 is CASSATGTSYERYF. In nucleotides, the CDR3 is TGTGCCAGTAGCGCAACCGGGACTAGCTACGAGCGGTACTTC. The chain joins TRBV19 to TRBJ2-7; 9 bases are a match to TRBD2. Germline V gene sequence: CDR1 LNHDA, CDR2 SQIVND (reference sequence). CDR3 length: 14 residues.

This chain links TRBV29-1 with TRBJ2-5; D possibly uses TRBD1 or TRBD2 (7 bases each). The germline gives CDR1 SQVTM, CDR2 ANQGSEA. Trimming pared 2 bases from V and 4 bases from J, leaving 20 bases between. The CDR3 covers 16 residues. The CDR3 sequence: CSVEKNRARGGETQYF. CDR3 coding DNA: TGCAGCGTTGAAAAAAACCGGGCCAGGGGGGGAGAGACCCAGTACTTC.

Of note for this clone: The likely explanation is a read error, given a far larger clone one base away. Other DNA sequences in the same sample also yield this CDR3. The chain employs TRBV5-4 and TRBJ2-2; D is tentatively TRBD1 or TRBD2 (6 bases each). Germline V gene data show CDR1 as SGHNT and CDR2 as YYREEE (reference sequence). CDR3 size: 15 residues. CDR3 sequence reads: CASSLQGRSTGELFF. In nucleotides, the CDR3 is TGCGCCAGCAGCTTGCAGGGGAGGAGCACCGGGGAGCTGTTTTTT.

This clone was counted many times. The sample has other DNA sequences that encode this CDR3 too. The chain links TRBV19 to TRBJ1-1, with a possible D match to TRBD1 (5 bases). This CDR3 contains 13 residues. From germline, CDR1 is LNHDA and CDR2 SQIVND (reference sequence). V was cut by 10 bases and J by 4 bases, with 16 bases left in between. The CDR3 DNA is TGTGCCACTACAGACAGAGGGGTCACTGAAGCTTTCTTT. Its protein is CATTDRGVTEAFF.

This clone was detected only once. V usage is TRBV5-1 and J usage is TRBJ2-3, with TRBD2 matching over 9 bases. V was pared by 5 bases and J by 1 base, with 5 bases of the junction left unmatched. Germline CDR1 is SGHRS and CDR2 is YFSETQ. The CDR3 extends over 15 amino acids. CDR3 sequence: CASRRLAARTDTQYF. The DNA for the CDR3 is TGCGCCAGCAGGCGACTAGCGGCACGCACAGATACGCAGTATTTT.

This chain connects TRBV10-3 to TRBJ2-1; possible D gene TRBD2, 6 bases. The germline V and J ends were trimmed by 9 bases and 2 bases, with 17 bases remaining between them. From germline, CDR1 is ENHRY and CDR2 SYGVKD. CDR3 size: 15 residues. The CDR3 nucleotides are TGTGCCATAAGACCGGGACTCGGCCCCTACAATGAGCAGTTCTTC. Translation: CAIRPGLGPYNEQFF.

The chain combines TRBV5-6 with TRBJ1-6, with D possibly matching TRBD1 (5 bases). The V end lost 2 bases, the J end lost 9 bases, and 12 bases lay between the germline ends. The CDR3 length is 14 residues. Germline V gives CDR1 SGHDT, CDR2 YYEEEE. The CDR3 nucleotides are TGTGCCAGCAGCTTAGGGGTATCGGGTTCACCCCTCCACTTT. Residues: CASSLGVSGSPLHF.

The chain has TRBV28 and TRBJ2-1; 8 bases are shared with TRBD2. This CDR3 spans 16 amino acids. V shed 6 bases, J shed 6 bases, and the junction held 13 bases outside the gene matches. From germline, CDR1 is MDHEN and CDR2 SYDVKM. The CDR3 DNA reads as TGTGCCAGCAGATTTACCGGGACTAGAGCATCCAATGAGCAGTTCTTC. It encodes CASRFTGTRASNEQFF.

This clone came up once. The rearrangement uses TRBV28 and TRBJ2-1; TRBD2 aligns across 7 bases. V trimming: 7 bases; J trimming: 1 base; junction bases outside the gene matches: 4. Germline values: CDR1 MDHEN, CDR2 SYDVKM. The CDR3 totals 14 residues. CDR3 sequence: CASKRRESYNEQFF. In nucleotides, the CDR3 is TGTGCCAGCAAGAGGCGGGAGTCCTACAATGAGCAGTTCTTC.

This clone appeared once. The chain combines TRBV5-1 with TRBJ2-1, with D perhaps TRBD2 (5 bases). The CDR3 length is 14 residues. V was pared by 8 bases and J by 4 bases, with 16 bases between. CDR1 and CDR2 (germline): SGHRS, YFSETQ. This CDR3 reads CASSNPDFYNEQFF. DNA of the CDR3: TGCGCCAGTTCCAACCCGGACTTTTACAATGAGCAGTTCTTC. The complete variable domain, with remaining parts taken from reference TRBV5-1 and TRBJ2-1, reads KAGVTQTPRYLIKTRGQQVTLSCSPISGHRSVSWYQQTPGQGLQFLFEYFSETQRNKGNFPGRFSGRQFSNSRSEMNVSTLELGDSALYLCASSNPDFYNEQFFGPGTRLTVL.

This chain uses TRBV30 with TRBJ2-7; the D gene is possibly TRBD1 (6 bases). Germline assignment: CDR1 GTSNPN and CDR2 SVGIG (reference sequence). Trimming took off 1 base at V and 3 bases at J, with 10 bases between the two ends. The CDR3 has 13 residues. The CDR3 loop is CAWSADRFYEQYF. CDR3 DNA: TGTGCCTGGAGTGCCGACAGGTTCTACGAGCAGTACTTC. Full variable domain (outside the CDR3, taken from reference TRBV30 and TRBJ2-7): SQTIHQWPATLVQPVGSPLSLECTVEGTSNPNLYWYRQAAGRGLQLLFYSVGIGQISSEVPQNLSASRPQDRQFILSSKKLLLSDSGFYLCAWSADRFYEQYFGPGTRLTVT.

Comments on this clone: A far larger clone is only one base removed, so a read error is likely. The V and J genes are TRBV30 and TRBJ2-7, with TRBD2 matching over 7 bases. The germline CDR1 and CDR2 sequences are GTSNPN and SVGIG (reference sequence). J gave up 2 bases and V 3 bases, and 10 bases lay outside the gene matches. The CDR3 is 15 residues long. In DNA, the CDR3 is TGTGCCTGGAGCCTCAGACTAGCCGGGACCTACGAGCAGTACTTC. Amino acid sequence: CAWSLRLAGTYEQYF.

V is TRBV11-2 and J is TRBJ1-4; D call uncertain. The germline CDR1 and CDR2 sequences are SGHAT and FQNNGV. With 2 bases removed from V and 8 bases from J, the gap between germline ends came to 12 bases. CDR3 size: 14 residues. The CDR3 protein is CASSLLAPGEKLFF. In DNA form, the CDR3 reads TGTGCCAGCAGCTTATTGGCCCCGGGGGAAAAACTGTTTTTT.

Of note for this clone: A read error is likely, as this CDR3 ends without the conserved phenylalanine or tryptophan. It is unclear where the CDR3 begins or ends on the DNA, so no DNA is shown, and the CDR3 is as TCRdb lists it. The genes are TRBV18 and TRBJ1-2; TRBD1 is the table's D call and was not checked against the DNA. The CDR3 adds up to 15 amino acids, both ends counted. Germline CDR1 reads KGHSH; CDR2 reads LQKENI. The CDR3 is CASSEKYSGTGGEIS.